This T cell receptor (beta chain) was identified during a study of cytomegalovirus exposure and HLA in healthy donors. For the study at large: Tens of millions of unique TCR sequences came from HLA-typed donors in an early release.

V trimming: 5 bases; J trimming: 3 bases; junction bases outside the gene matches: 15. Germline V lookup: CDR1 LNHDA, CDR2 SQIVND (reference sequence). This CDR3 has 18 amino acids. It was with 60 Vbeta and 13 Jbeta primers that the PCR ran. Clones were sequenced by immunoSEQ multiplex PCR, and TCRdb holds only the in-frame ones, with some missing. Of more than 150,000 clones in the sample, about 82% are singletons; the top ten hold around 1.6%. Findings and limits, study-wide: Cytomegalovirus association was assigned to about 150 TCR beta chains. Later analysis demonstrated an association between a missense DCLRE1C variant and TCR beta V- and J-gene trimming.

On this clone: The antigen is not known.

The sample was PBMCs. The TCR comes from a man between 18 and 35 years old in good health and CMV-seronegative. The rearrangement uses TRBV19 and TRBJ1-5; 8 positions agree with TRBD1. The CDR3 nucleotides read TGTGCCAGTAGTCCTCCCCGACGACAGGGGATTATCAATCAGCCCCAGCATTTT. This translates into CASSPPRRQGIINQPQHF.